The T cell receptor (beta chain) described here comes from a study of blood T cells in healthy people across ages (dated by TCRdb to about 2015). Notes on the research overall: In model experiments, template switching captured about one uniquely barcoded TCR beta cDNA molecule for every two T cells. Four age groups were formed from the donors: young (average approximately 15 years), middle-aged (just under 40), aged (under 70) and long-lived (82). To avoid experimental bias, donors of different ages were randomly spread across the sequencing lanes. Using the same blood draw, the study looked at two additional independent replicas of 1 million unique cDNA reads for two donors, one aged 18 to 29 and the other aged 80 or older. Using deep sequencing normalized with unique cDNA molecular identifiers, the study measured how TCR beta repertoire diversity changes with age. The full study reports these points: Because the CMV infection status of the donors was unknown, age-related changes in expanded clonotypes may potentially have been confounded. As age increased, observed TCR beta diversity per million T cells dropped in a roughly linear way, and a significant reduction was already evident by age 40. A strong correlation was found between observed TCR beta diversity and the percentage of naive T cells measured by flow cytometry. The long-lived group showed more naive CD4+ T cells, fewer expanded clones and increased TCR diversity than the aged group, suggesting age selection. Since profiling was done on bulk unsorted PBMCs, naive and antigen-experienced compartments could not be conclusively compared. Total diversity estimates from one million sequenced T cells were considered lower bounds and underestimates.

Notes on this clonotype: The specificity of this receptor is unknown. Per-nucleotide qualities are absent, and no much larger clonotype sits a single base away.

CDR1 and CDR2 were assigned from the germline V gene as SGHTA and FQGNSA. The CDR3 holds 14 amino acids from the cysteine to the phenylalanine. Only the CDR3 part of the read is kept: 42 bases, read in frame from the first base. Here V drops 9 bases and J drops 5 bases, and the junction holds 13 bases not matched to any gene. The method was 5' RACE. The instrument given in TCRdb is Illumina HiSeq 2500. A second about 7 to 11 cycle PCR used a sample-barcoded 5' primer and a J-beta primer mix. A template-switch 5' adaptor carrying 12 random nucleotides introduced a unique molecular identifier onto each TCR beta cDNA molecule. At least 3 million CDR3-containing paired-end reads were obtained from each sample. The Mint cDNA synthesis kit, primed by a TRBC-specific oligonucleotide, was used to synthesize first-strand cDNA from all RNA. All cDNA was treated with uracil-DNA glycosylase and then went through a first 18-cycle PCR with the universal primers M1SS and BC2_uni_R. Processing in the source paper ran as follows. For normalization, 1 million high-quality reads, each with a distinct molecular identifier, were randomly selected from each sample. Reads sharing molecular identifiers were discarded rather than binned into consensus sequences. CDR3 identification, clonotype clustering and error correction used MiTCR with a Q25 quality threshold and the strictest error-elimination algorithm. A nonparametric unseen species model with Euler transformation was used to estimate a lower bound on total TCR beta diversity. Using fastp at Q25 and MiXCR, TCRdb reprocessed the public reads and kept productive beta chains. For every CDR3 protein sequence, its rows merge into one entry that carries the most common genes and DNA. TCRdb, not the authors, supplied the V and J calls. This sample gives 600,000 to 800,000 distinct CDR3 sequences in total; around a fifth of them show up just once. In total, the top ten clones hold 3.5% to 4% of the sample.

Donors were roughly 40 systemically healthy Caucasian individuals from Russia aged 6 to 90 years. About 9.6 milliliters of peripheral blood were collected from each donor into EDTA-treated Vacutainer tubes. Ficoll-Paque density-gradient centrifugation was used to isolate PBMCs, with at least 7 million obtained per sample. Trizol reagent was used to extract total RNA from PBMCs, with at least 6 micrograms per sample. For every donor, flow cytometry on a PBMC aliquot measured the percentage of naive CD45RAhigh/CD27high T cells. The sequence is built from TRBV7-2 and TRBJ2-7; 7 nucleotides in the junction match TRBD1. The sequence derives from a man between 70 and 80 years old in good health. Sequenced: blood. The CDR3 protein is CASSRGTVSHEQYF. At the DNA level, the sequence is TGTGCCAGTAGCCGAGGGACAGTAAGCCACGAGCAGTACTTC.